This section outlines one TCR beta chain sequence together with its context. The antigen is undetermined. Germline CDR1 and CDR2: SGHAT and FQNNGV. The germline V and J ends were trimmed by 5 bases and 2 bases, with 10 bases remaining between them. CDR3 length equals 13 residues. These data belong to a study of OX40 agonist ivuxolimab in advanced cancers. Broader study findings: Circulating CD4+ and CD8+ T cells showed clonal expansion by week 6 at 0.1 to 3.0 mg/kg.

Sequenced by immunoSEQ multiplex PCR; TCRdb stores in-frame clones only, minus some. Among roughly 80,000 clones listed, around 86% were seen once. The chain is built from TRBV11-2 and TRBJ2-7, with D possibly TRBD1 on 6 matching bases. This clonotype originated in an adult with an advanced solid tumor such as melanoma, head and neck, liver or kidney cancer. Here the sequenced sample was CD4+ or CD8+ T cells sorted from blood, taken in a trial of the OX40 agonist ivuxolimab. CDR3 nucleotide sequence: TGTGCCAGCAGCCACGGACAGACCTACGAGCAGTACTTC. Its protein product is CASSHGQTYEQYF.